This T cell receptor beta chain emerged from a study of OX40 agonist ivuxolimab in advanced cancers. In the study overall: Age averaged around 60 years (range about 20 to 80), and roughly 82% were male.

This table comes from immunoSEQ multiplex PCR, and its TCRdb copy is limited to in-frame clones, with some not included. The sample has around 92,000 clones; roughly 95% are singletons. The clonotype was recovered from an adult with an advanced solid tumor such as melanoma, head and neck, liver or kidney cancer. The specimen was CD4+ or CD8+ T cells sorted from blood, collected in a trial of the OX40 agonist ivuxolimab.

CDR3 amino acids: CASSLVWVPTETQYF. CDR3 nucleotide sequence: TGTGCCAGCAGCTTAGTGTGGGTACCCACGGAGACCCAGTACTTC. This chain joins TRBV7-7 and TRBJ2-5; D gene uncertain. From germline, CDR1 is SSHAT and CDR2 FNYEAQ (reference sequence). The V end lost 1 base, the J end lost 5 bases, and 14 bases lay between the germline ends. The CDR3 contains 15 residues.